This TCR beta chain is drawn from a study of cytomegalovirus exposure and HLA in healthy donors. Study overall: An earlier analysis found 117 million unique TCR beta sequences from roughly 170 million T cells.

PCR amplification relied on 60 Vbeta primers (plus 13 Jbeta primers). This table comes from immunoSEQ multiplex PCR, and its TCRdb copy is limited to in-frame clones, with some not included. The data show some 170,000 clones, roughly 82% seen once. This clone was detected a few times. What it binds is not known. Regarding the study as a whole: With later analysis, a missense DCLRE1C variant became linked to TCR beta V- and J-gene trimming. Earlier analysis found most TCR beta V segments productive about 90% or about 30% of the time.

The germline CDR1 and CDR2 sequences are LGHNA and YNFKEQ. J gave up 0 bases and V 4 bases, and 12 bases lay outside the gene matches. The CDR3 contains 17 residues. The chain recombines TRBV4-2 with TRBJ2-7; 7 bases map to TRBD2. The clonotype originates from a man over 45 in good health and CMV-seropositive. The sample comprised PBMCs. The CDR3 protein is CASSPDPLAVSSYEQYF. CDR3 DNA: TGTGCCAGCAGCCCCGATCCCCTAGCGGTTAGCTCCTACGAGCAGTACTTC.